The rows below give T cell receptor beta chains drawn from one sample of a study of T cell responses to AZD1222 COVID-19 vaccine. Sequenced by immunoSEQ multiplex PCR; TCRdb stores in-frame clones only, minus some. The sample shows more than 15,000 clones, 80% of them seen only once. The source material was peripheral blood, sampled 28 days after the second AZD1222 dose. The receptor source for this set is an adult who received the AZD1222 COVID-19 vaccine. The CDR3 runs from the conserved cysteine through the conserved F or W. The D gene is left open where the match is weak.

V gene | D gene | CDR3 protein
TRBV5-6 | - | CASSSLREQYF
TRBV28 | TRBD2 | CASTGGAYEQYF
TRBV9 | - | CASSGQGRSYNEQFF
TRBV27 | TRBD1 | CASSPALTGGEAFF
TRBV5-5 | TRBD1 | CASSLGTADQPQHF
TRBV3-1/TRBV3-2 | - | CASSQDLLGEKLFF
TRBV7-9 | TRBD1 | CASSGQGRAGELFF
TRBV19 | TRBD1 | CASTPDRGFGSPLHF
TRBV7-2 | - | CASSFNPYEQYF
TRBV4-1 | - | CASGLGTAGSYEQYF
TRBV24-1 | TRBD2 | CATSDFTSGSTDTQYF
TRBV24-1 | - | CATSPQGLSYGYTF
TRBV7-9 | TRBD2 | CASSGISGGGFGEQFF
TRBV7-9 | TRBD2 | CASSSGVAGGSSSYEQYF
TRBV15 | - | CATSGRQDGELFF
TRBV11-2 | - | CASSTSDYGYTF
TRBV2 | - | CASSKGNTDTQYF
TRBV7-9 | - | CASSPQKRGSGNTIYF
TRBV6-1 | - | CASSVERRSSYNEQFF
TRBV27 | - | CASSFTGVSSYEQYF
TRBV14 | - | CASSHPGYNEKLFF
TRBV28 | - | CASSPIFPDSEAFF
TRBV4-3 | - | CASSQDAGDTIYF
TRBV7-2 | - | CASSFSGVLGSDTQYF
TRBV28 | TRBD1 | CASRQQGITEAFF
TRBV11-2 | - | CASSLNEGNTIYF
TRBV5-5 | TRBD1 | CASSGTALSNTEAFF
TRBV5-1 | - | CASSIRSGTDTQYF
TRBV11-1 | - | CASSLEPQDTQYF
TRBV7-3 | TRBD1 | CASSLRQGWGNEQFF
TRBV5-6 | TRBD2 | CASSFPATGLAGVADTQYF
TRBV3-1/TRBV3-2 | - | CASSQAAGANQPQHF
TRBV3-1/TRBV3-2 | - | CASSQGGANVLTF
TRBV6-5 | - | CASSYTWDPTYEQYF
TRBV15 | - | CATSREGGTSGGNGYTF
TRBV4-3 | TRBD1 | CASRPYLTGENTEAFF
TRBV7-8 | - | CASSPPIEYNEQFF